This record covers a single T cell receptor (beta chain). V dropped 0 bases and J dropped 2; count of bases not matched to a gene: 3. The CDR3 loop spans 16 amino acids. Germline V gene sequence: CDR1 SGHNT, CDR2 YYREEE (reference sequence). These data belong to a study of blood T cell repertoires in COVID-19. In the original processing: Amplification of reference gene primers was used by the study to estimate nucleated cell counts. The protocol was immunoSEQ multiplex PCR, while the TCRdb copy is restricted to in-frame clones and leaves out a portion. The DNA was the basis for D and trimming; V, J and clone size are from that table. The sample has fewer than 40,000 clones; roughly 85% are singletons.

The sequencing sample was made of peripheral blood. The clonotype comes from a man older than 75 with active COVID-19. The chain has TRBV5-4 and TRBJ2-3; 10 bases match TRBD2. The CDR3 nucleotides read TGTGCCAGCAGCTTGGCACTAGCGGGGTCCACAGATACGCAGTATTTT. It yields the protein CASSLALAGSTDTQYF.